These 15 T cell receptor beta chains were sequenced from one sample in a study of T-cell memory formation after mild COVID-19. MiXCR was run by TCRdb on the 5' RACE reads, yielding one entry per CDR3 protein. Of 200,000 to 300,000 distinct CDR3 sequences listed, 7.5% to 10% are singletons. The sequencing input was PBMCs or a T cell subset sorted from them (not recorded which). These TCRs come from a man in his late teens or twenties who had mild COVID-19 (a few samples of this study predate the infection). Cell type and time point are not known.

J is TRBJ2-7 and V is TRBV20-1; D gene unclear. The germline V gene encodes CDR1 DFQATT and CDR2 SNEGSKA (reference sequence). This CDR3 spans 12 amino acids. V was cut by 1 base and J by 6 bases, with 10 bases left in between. CDR3 in DNA: TGCAGTGCTAGAGCCCCGCCTTTCGAGCAGTACTTC. Protein product: CSARAPPFEQYF.

The chain employs TRBV24-1 and TRBJ1-1, with 7 bases lining up with TRBD1. Germline CDR1 KGHDR, CDR2 SFDVKD. Trimming cost V 9 bases and J 4 bases; bases outside gene matches: 7. The CDR3 spans 13 residues. Here the CDR3 DNA reads TGTGCCACCCCGGGACAGTTCGGCACTGAAGCTTTCTTT. Protein sequence: CATPGQFGTEAFF.

J is TRBJ2-3 and V is TRBV12-3 or TRBV12-4; no reliable D call. Trimming pared 3 bases from V and 0 bases from J, leaving 7 bases between. CDR3 size: 14 residues. The CDR3 sequence is CASSFGRSTDTQYF. The CDR3 DNA is TGTGCCAGCAGTTTCGGGCGTAGCACAGATACGCAGTATTTT.

This clonotype was found many times. This rearrangement joins TRBV12-3 or TRBV12-4 to TRBJ1-1; maybe TRBD1 (6 bases). Trimming left V 6 bases short and J 5 bases short, with 13 bases between. CDR3 length: 13 residues. In DNA, the CDR3 is TGTGCCAGCAGCCTTCGGGGGGCGACTGAAGCTTTCTTT. This sequence encodes CASSLRGATEAFF.

This clonotype came up a few times. This chain connects TRBV4-1 to TRBJ2-7; D may be TRBD1 or TRBD2 (5 bases each). Germline lookup yields CDR1 MGHRA and CDR2 YSYEKL. The V end was cut by 5 bases, the J end by 0 bases, with 11 bases between. The CDR3 sequence is 14 residues long. In DNA form, the CDR3 reads TGCGCCAGCAGCGTGAGGGACGGCTCCTACGAGCAGTACGTC. Amino acid sequence: CASSVRDGSYEQYV.

The sample holds many counts of this clonotype. This chain joins TRBV15 and TRBJ2-1; 11 positions agree with TRBD1. V dropped 3 bases and J dropped 6; count of bases not matched to a gene: 1. Germline loops: CDR1 LNHNV, CDR2 YYDKDF (reference sequence). The CDR3 has 14 amino acids. Here the CDR3 reads CATSRDRGRNEQFF. In DNA form, the CDR3 reads TGTGCCACCAGCAGGGACAGGGGGCGCAATGAGCAGTTCTTC.

The chain recombines TRBV6-5 with TRBJ2-3; 10 bases are shared with TRBD2. Trimming cost V 0 bases and J 0 bases; bases outside gene matches: 6. The CDR3 runs to 18 residues. Looked up from germline, CDR1 is MNHEY and CDR2 is SVGAGI. The CDR3 region has the DNA TGTGCCAGCAGTTACTCGCGTCCTAGCGGGGGTAGCACAGATACGCAGTATTTT. Translating gives CASSYSRPSGGSTDTQYF.

The chain couples TRBV5-1 to TRBJ1-1; D unclear. V gave up 4 bases and J gave up 4 bases, with 20 bases separating them. This CDR3 has 16 amino acids. The germline gives CDR1 SGHRS, CDR2 YFSETQ. CDR3 nucleotides: TGCGCCAGCAGCCTTTTCGGGGTTGAGAAGGGCACTGAAGCTTTCTTT. It translates to CASSLFGVEKGTEAFF. The full variable domain, its missing parts supplied by reference TRBV5-1 and TRBJ1-1, is KAGVTQTPRYLIKTRGQQVTLSCSPISGHRSVSWYQQTPGQGLQFLFEYFSETQRNKGNFPGRFSGRQFSNSRSEMNVSTLELGDSALYLCASSLFGVEKGTEAFFGQGTRLTVV.

This clonotype was counted between two and nine times. The CDR3 nucleotides are TGTGCCAGCAGCCAACATGGGAGGGGAGCGTACGAGCAGTACTTC. Protein: CASSQHGRGAYEQYF. The J gene is TRBJ2-7, the V gene TRBV3-1; 7 bases fit TRBD2. CDR1 and CDR2 (germline): LGHDT, YNNKEL (reference sequence). This CDR3 has 15 residues. Losses at the gene ends were 2 bases for V and 4 bases for J; bases not matched to a gene: 8.

At least ten counts were recorded for this clonotype. This sequence joins TRBV27 and TRBJ1-6; perhaps TRBD1 as D (5 bases). The CDR3 is 16 amino acids. The V gene's germline CDR1 is MNHEY and CDR2 SMNVEV (reference sequence). The V end lost 0 bases, the J end lost 4 bases, and 10 bases lay between the germline ends. CDR3 in DNA: TGTGCCAGCAGTTTATCCCCAGGGTGGTATAATTCACCCCTCCACTTT. Protein sequence: CASSLSPGWYNSPLHF.

The chain has TRBV12-3 or TRBV12-4 and TRBJ2-1; 9 positions match TRBD2. Trimming cost V 0 bases and J 9 bases; bases outside gene matches: 6. The CDR3 runs to 15 residues. The CDR3: CASSLAGAGGGEQFF. In nucleotides, the CDR3 is TGTGCCAGCAGTTTAGCCGGAGCGGGGGGCGGTGAGCAGTTCTTC.

This clonotype showed up just a few times. The chain has TRBV29-1 and TRBJ1-2; D unclear. V shed 3 bases and J shed 2 bases, with 16 bases lying between them. CDR3 length: 15 amino acids. Looked up from germline, CDR1 is SQVTM and CDR2 is ANQGSEA. Here the CDR3 DNA reads TGCAGCGTTGAGAGTCGCGCAGGAAGAAACTATGGCTACACCTTC. Protein product: CSVESRAGRNYGYTF.

The table lists this clonotype with many counts. The chain links TRBV20-1 to TRBJ2-7, with 9 bases that match TRBD1. This CDR3 is built from 13 residues. The trim removed 6 bases at V and 7 bases at J, leaving 10 bases unmatched. CDR1 and CDR2 (germline): DFQATT, SNEGSKA (reference sequence). The CDR3 loop reads CSAPPGQGREQYF. The CDR3 DNA is TGCAGTGCCCCCCCGGGACAGGGTCGGGAGCAGTACTTC.

The chain employs TRBV5-1 and TRBJ2-2; D is ambiguous. Germline V gives CDR1 SGHRS, CDR2 YFSETQ. This CDR3 contains 14 residues. The germline V and J ends were trimmed by 4 bases and 1 base, with 8 bases remaining between them. Here the CDR3 DNA reads TGCGCCAGCAGCCCCGACGGGAACACCGGGGAGCTGTTTTTT. It yields the protein CASSPDGNTGELFF.

V usage is TRBV4-3 and J usage is TRBJ2-3, with 7 bases lining up with TRBD1. This CDR3 has 16 amino acids. The V gene end was trimmed by 0 bases and the J gene end by 3 bases; junction bases not matched to a gene: 6. Per the germline V gene, CDR1 is LGHNA and CDR2 is YSLEER. The CDR3 region is CASSQDLGQPTDTQYF. CDR3 sequence (DNA): TGCGCCAGCAGCCAAGACTTGGGACAGCCGACAGATACGCAGTATTTT.